These 13 T cell receptor beta chains share one sample of origin, sequenced in a study of monozygotic twins with inflammatory bowel disease. TCRdb re-called the 5' RACE reads; one entry per CDR3 protein, DNA not given. The sample is made up of more than 300,000 distinct CDR3 sequences, and the top ten hold 2% to 3% of it. The sequenced sample consisted of blood. These receptors all come from a human donor with ulcerative colitis or Crohn's disease, or a healthy co-twin of an affected twin (not recorded which).

V is TRBV7-2 and J is TRBJ2-7; the D call from TCRdb, TRBD1, cannot be confirmed without DNA. CDR1 is SGHTA and CDR2 is FQGNSA in the germline V gene. The CDR3 is 14 residues long. CDR3 sequence reads: CASSMGQSIYEQYF.

The chain employs TRBV12-3 or TRBV12-4 and TRBJ2-3; TCRdb indicates TRBD1, and absent DNA this call remains unverified. This CDR3 is built from 17 residues. The CDR3 spells CASSLAGTGGDTDTQYF.

This chain joins TRBV29-1 and TRBJ2-4. Looked up from germline, CDR1 is SQVTM and CDR2 is ANQGSEA. The CDR3 length is 13 residues. This chain's CDR3 is CSAFILAKNIQYF.

The chain combines TRBV12-3 or TRBV12-4 with TRBJ2-5. The CDR3 contains 14 residues. The CDR3 region is CASSQHQPQETQYF.

The genes are TRBV7-9 and TRBJ2-7; the TRBD1 assignment by TCRdb is unverifiable without DNA. The germline V gene has CDR1 SEHNR and CDR2 FQNEAQ (reference sequence). The CDR3 loop spans 15 amino acids. CDR3 loop: CASSLGAGQRYEQYF.

The chain links TRBV7-6 to TRBJ1-1. The germline gives CDR1 SGHVS, CDR2 FNYEAQ. The CDR3 sequence is 15 residues long. The CDR3 sequence is CASSPTPQDYTEAFF.

The V call is TRBV4-2, the J call TRBJ1-1; TCRdb calls TRBD1, which cannot be checked without DNA. This CDR3 has 14 residues. Germline V CDR1 and CDR2: LGHNA, YNFKEQ. The CDR3 loop is CASSQNLGTTEAFF.

The chain couples TRBV4-3 to TRBJ1-1; the TRBD1 assignment by TCRdb is unverifiable without DNA. The V gene's germline CDR1 is LGHNA and CDR2 YSLEER. CDR3 length equals 14 residues. CDR3 sequence: CARSQETGYTEAFF.

The genes are TRBV5-1 and TRBJ2-7; TCRdb's D call, TRBD2, is unchecked because there is no DNA. This CDR3 has 16 residues. CDR1 and CDR2 (germline): SGHRS, YFSETQ. CDR3 region: CASSRSPQAGVTEQYF.

The V gene is TRBV12-3 or TRBV12-4, the J gene TRBJ2-3. This CDR3 region has 15 residues. The CDR3: CASSFRWGSSDTQYF.

This chain joins TRBV6-2 or TRBV6-3 and TRBJ2-5; TCRdb's assignment of TRBD1 cannot be checked, as there is no DNA. Germline loops: CDR1 MNHEY, CDR2 SVGEGT. This CDR3 is built from 16 residues. CDR3 in amino acids: CASIPPRTGVGETQYF.

The V and J genes are TRBV4-1 and TRBJ1-4. The germline CDR1 and CDR2 sequences are MGHRA and YSYEKL. This CDR3 region has 13 residues. The CDR3 sequence: CASSQPTGEKLFF.

The chain uses TRBV10-3 and TRBJ1-1; the D gene TCRdb calls, TRBD1, cannot be checked with no DNA. Germline V gene sequence: CDR1 ENHRY, CDR2 SYGVKD. This CDR3 contains 15 residues. CDR3 protein: CAISTRDRGDTEAFF.